This T cell receptor beta chain stems from a study of T cell responses to AZD1222 COVID-19 vaccine. TCRdb's copy holds only in-frame clones and misses some; the assay was immunoSEQ multiplex PCR. Seen here are approximately 70,000 clones, around 89% observed once, and the top ten hold approximately 9.1%. The trim removed 0 bases at V and 6 bases at J, leaving 2 bases unmatched. Germline CDR1 is LNHNV and CDR2 is YYDKDF (reference sequence). This CDR3 contains 13 residues. The receptor comes from an adult who received the MenACWY meningococcal vaccine as a control. Specimen: peripheral blood, collected 28 days after the second dose of the MenACWY control vaccine. The rearrangement uses TRBV15 and TRBJ2-7, with 7 bases that match TRBD1. The CDR3 protein is CATSRDPGGEQYF. The CDR3 region has the DNA TGTGCCACCAGCAGAGATCCAGGGGGCGAGCAGTACTTC.